This is a list of T cell receptor beta chains from one sample in a study of cytotoxic CD8 clonotypes in ibrutinib-treated CLL. Some clones are missing from TCRdb's copy, which holds only in-frame ones; the method was immunoSEQ multiplex PCR. The sample consists of about 97,000 clones, around 73% of them appearing once. Sequenced here: PBMCs, sampled after 12 months of ibrutinib treatment. The receptors were sampled from a human donor with chronic lymphocytic leukemia. Both conserved end residues are part of each CDR3. The order of the fields is clone size, J gene, V gene, D gene, CDR3 DNA, CDR3 protein. The D gene is left open where the match is weak. Size tells how often a clone was seen (once, few, many) or the class of an expanded clone, and some rows leave it out.

>-|TRBJ2-1|TRBV7-9|-
TGTGCCAGCAGCTGGAGGGGGCTGGCAAGTAATGAGCAGTTCTTC
CASSWRGLASNEQFF
>-|TRBJ1-3|TRBV30|-
TGTGCCTGGAGTGAGAAAACTATTCCAAGGGCTGGAAACACCATATATTTT
CAWSEKTIPRAGNTIYF
>-|TRBJ2-5|TRBV29-1|-
TGCAGCGTTGGGCAGGGTCTTTTAGAGACCCAGTACTTC
CSVGQGLLETQYF
>-|TRBJ1-5|TRBV19|TRBD1
TGTGCCAGTAGTCAAAGACAGGGGGAGAATCAGCCCCAGCATTTT
CASSQRQGENQPQHF
>-|TRBJ2-1|TRBV14|-
TGTGCCAGCAGCCAAGAATTGAGGTGGGACAATGAGCAGTTCTTC
CASSQELRWDNEQFF
>-|TRBJ1-1|TRBV7-9|-
TGTGCCAGCAGCTCCCTGCGAGGGAAGACTGAAGCTTTCTTT
CASSSLRGKTEAFF
>-|TRBJ2-7|TRBV2|-
TGTGCCAGCAAGGGGGACACCACCTCCTACGAGCAGTACTTC
CASKGDTTSYEQYF
>-|TRBJ2-5|TRBV6-6|-
TGTGCCAGCAAGGGGCCTCGGGAGACCCAGTACTTC
CASKGPRETQYF
>-|TRBJ2-5|TRBV9|-
TGTGCCAGCAGCGTAGCTTCGGCAGTCGCAGAGACCCAGTACTTC
CASSVASAVAETQYF
>once|TRBJ1-1|TRBV9|-
TGTGCCAGCAGCTCTGGACAGCGGAACACTGAAGCTTTCTTT
CASSSGQRNTEAFF
>-|TRBJ2-3|TRBV6-5|-
TGTGCCAGCAGTTACTCGACGGCCCGGGATACGCAGTATTTT
CASSYSTARDTQYF
>-|TRBJ2-5|TRBV7-6|-
TGTGCCAGCAGCTTATCCCCAAGGGAGACCCAGTACTTC
CASSLSPRETQYF
>-|TRBJ2-2|TRBV5-4|-
TGTGCCAGCAGCTCACAAGTTCAGGGTAGTGGCGGGGAGCTGTTTTTT
CASSSQVQGSGGELFF
>-|TRBJ2-2|TRBV7-2|-
TGTGCCAGCAGCACCTATAACACCGGGGAGCTGTTTTTT
CASSTYNTGELFF
>-|TRBJ1-3|TRBV6-6|TRBD1
TGTGCCAGCAGCCAAGGACAGGGGAGAGGAAACACCATATATTTT
CASSQGQGRGNTIYF
>-|TRBJ1-1|TRBV10-3|-
TGTGCCATCAGGGAACAGGGCCAGGGGACTGAAGCTTTCTTT
CAIREQGQGTEAFF
>-|TRBJ2-2|TRBV13|TRBD1
TGTGCCAGCAGAGAGGACAGGGGGCACACCGGGGAGCTGTTTTTT
CASREDRGHTGELFF
>once|TRBJ1-5|TRBV5-1|TRBD1
TGCGCCAGCAGCTTGGGACAGGGTCAGCCCCAGCATTTT
CASSLGQGQPQHF
>-|TRBJ1-1|TRBV6-5|-
TGTGCCAGCAGTTACTCAATTGGCAGTGAAGCTTTCTTT
CASSYSIGSEAFF
>-|TRBJ1-5|TRBV27|-
TGTGCCAGCAGTCCGCTTTGGGGGAATCAGCCCCAGCATTTT
CASSPLWGNQPQHF
>-|TRBJ2-7|TRBV11-2|TRBD1
TGTGCCAGCAGCTCCGGGAGACAGGGGTTATCCTACGAGCAGTACTTC
CASSSGRQGLSYEQYF
>-|TRBJ2-1|TRBV30|-
TGTGCCTGGTCCAATGCCGGTTACAATGAGCAGTTCTTC
CAWSNAGYNEQFF
>-|TRBJ2-5|TRBV7-9|TRBD1
TGTGCCAGCAGCTTAGTGGGACAGGGAAATCAAGAGACCCAGTACTTC
CASSLVGQGNQETQYF
>once|TRBJ1-6|TRBV2|-
TGTGCCAGCAGTGAAATGGGACGTACAAATTCACCCCTCCACTTT
CASSEMGRTNSPLHF
>-|TRBJ2-1|TRBV11-3|-
TGTGCCAGCAGCTTCCCGAGGGGCGGCCATGAGCAGTTCTTC
CASSFPRGGHEQFF
>-|TRBJ2-7|TRBV19|TRBD1
TGTGCCAGTAGATCGACAGGGGGGTCCTCCTACGAGCAGTACTTC
CASRSTGGSSYEQYF
>-|TRBJ2-7|TRBV11-3|-
TGTGCCAGCAGCGACATTAGGAATTTACTATCCTACGAGCAGTACTTC
CASSDIRNLLSYEQYF
>-|TRBJ1-1|TRBV5-6|-
TGTGCCAGCAGCTCCCTCGGGGACGGACCCACTGAAGCTTTCTTT
CASSSLGDGPTEAFF
>-|TRBJ1-3|TRBV30|TRBD1
TGTGCCTGGAGGCCGGGACAGGGAAACACCATATATTTT
CAWRPGQGNTIYF
>-|TRBJ1-6|TRBV5-6|-
TGTGCCAGCAGCTTAGAGGCAGGCTCGATTAATTCACCCCTCCACTTT
CASSLEAGSINSPLHF
>-|TRBJ1-5|TRBV2|-
TGTGCCAGCAGTGAAGCGCTTGCGAGCAATCAGCCCCAGCATTTT
CASSEALASNQPQHF
>few|TRBJ2-5|TRBV5-5|TRBD1
TGTGCCAGCAGCCTCCAGGACAGGCAACAAGAGACCCAGTACTTC
CASSLQDRQQETQYF
>-|TRBJ1-2|TRBV5-6|TRBD1
TGTGCCAGCAGCTTGGTTTTGACCAAACCGGGACAGGGGACGCATGGCTACACCTTC
CASSLVLTKPGQGTHGYTF
>-|TRBJ1-5|TRBV2|-
TGTGCCAGCAGTGAAGGTCGGGGCTTCTCATATAGCAATCAGCCCCAGCATTTT
CASSEGRGFSYSNQPQHF
>-|TRBJ1-4|TRBV10-3|-
TGTGCCATCAGCCCACAGGGCCCAACTAATGAAAAACTGTTTTTT
CAISPQGPTNEKLFF
>few|TRBJ2-5|TRBV19|-
TGTGCCAGTACCCCGGATGGCCAAGAGACCCAGTACTTC
CASTPDGQETQYF
>-|TRBJ2-7|TRBV10-3|-
TGTGCCATCAGTGAGTCGACGGGGAAAGAGCAGTACTTC
CAISESTGKEQYF
>-|TRBJ1-4|TRBV6-5|TRBD1
TGTGCCAGCAGACCCCTGGACAGGAGAGGAGAAAAACTGTTTTTT
CASRPLDRRGEKLFF
>-|TRBJ2-3|TRBV7-2|-
TGTGCCAGCAGCTTGGACTTCGCCACAGATACGCAGTATTTT
CASSLDFATDTQYF
>-|TRBJ2-7|TRBV6-5|TRBD2
TGTGCCAGCAGGGAACCTAGCGGGGGGTACGAGCAGTACTTC
CASREPSGGYEQYF
>-|TRBJ1-1|TRBV7-3|-
TGTGCCAGCAGCTCGGGACGGGTGAACACTGAAGCTTTCTTT
CASSSGRVNTEAFF
>-|TRBJ2-3|TRBV30|-
TGTGCCTGGAGTGTACCCGGACAGAGGACTACAGATACGCAGTATTTT
CAWSVPGQRTTDTQYF
>many|TRBJ2-1|TRBV4-3|-
TGCGCCAGCAGCCAAGAGGGACTCTACAATGAGCAGTTCTTC
CASSQEGLYNEQFF
>-|TRBJ2-7|TRBV9|TRBD2
TGTGCCAGCAGCGTAGGAGCGGGGCGGGGGGCGAGGTACGAGCAGTACTTC
CASSVGAGRGARYEQYF
>-|TRBJ2-3|TRBV7-3|-
TGTGCCAGCAGCTTAATAAATGCGGCCAGCACAGATACGCAGTATTTT
CASSLINAASTDTQYF
>-|TRBJ1-1|TRBV7-9|TRBD1
TGTGCCAGCAGCTCGACAGGGGGCTTGAACACTGAAGCTTTCTTT
CASSSTGGLNTEAFF
>few|TRBJ2-1|TRBV30|TRBD2
TGTGCCTGGAGTGCCGAGCGGGGGGGCCTTAAATTCCACAATGAGCAGTTCTTC
CAWSAERGGLKFHNEQFF
>-|TRBJ2-3|TRBV10-3|-
TGTGCCATCACCGGGACTCATGGCACAGATACGCAGTATTTT
CAITGTHGTDTQYF